Each of the 12 T cell receptor beta chains below was sequenced from the same sample in a study of blood T cells in healthy people across ages. The authors ran a second PCR of roughly 6 to 11 cycles using a sample-barcoded 5' primer and a J-beta primer mix. TCRdb reprocessed the 5' RACE reads with MiXCR, giving one entry per CDR3 protein. Of 550,000 to 600,000 distinct CDR3 sequences in the sample, roughly 48% were seen once. Sequences were obtained from blood. The receptors were sampled from a man older than 75 in good health.

This clonotype occurred a few times. The chain carries TRBV20-1 and TRBJ2-4; the D gene could be TRBD1 or TRBD2 (6 bases each). Trimming pared 0 bases from V and 11 bases from J, leaving 11 bases between. The CDR3 loop spans 12 amino acids. CDR1 is DFQATT and CDR2 is SNEGSKA in the germline V gene (reference sequence). In DNA, the CDR3 is TGCAGTGCTAGAGATAACAGGGACTTTCAGTACTTC. This translates into CSARDNRDFQYF.

The chain joins TRBV7-8 to TRBJ2-1; perhaps TRBD2 as D (7 bases). CDR1 and CDR2 (germline): SGHVS, FQNEAQ. Trimming stripped 6 bases from V and 9 bases from J, with 21 bases between. The CDR3 runs to 15 residues. For the CDR3, the DNA is TGTGCCAGCAGATTGGAGGGGGGGGTTAAGGGTGAGCAGTTCTTC. This sequence encodes CASRLEGGVKGEQFF.

CDR3 in amino acids: CAWSAYHYETYEQYF. In DNA form, the CDR3 reads TGTGCCTGGAGTGCTTACCACTACGAGACCTACGAGCAGTACTTC. V is TRBV30 and J is TRBJ2-7; D remains ambiguous. This CDR3 region has 15 residues. Looked up from germline, CDR1 is GTSNPN and CDR2 is SVGIG (reference sequence). Trimming took off 1 base at V and 2 bases at J, with 15 bases between the two ends.

The chain employs TRBV20-1 and TRBJ1-6; 7 bases align to TRBD1. CDR3 length equals 13 residues. V lost 3 bases, J lost 7 bases, and 3 bases stayed unmatched. The germline V gene has CDR1 DFQATT and CDR2 SNEGSKA (reference sequence). The CDR3 region is CSASDRANSPLHF. CDR3 bases: TGCAGTGCTAGCGACAGGGCGAATTCACCCCTCCACTTT.

The DNA for the CDR3 is TGCGCCAGCAGCCATGGTCCCCGGGACACCTACGAGCAGTACTTC. Translation: CASSHGPRDTYEQYF. The rearrangement uses TRBV4-3 and TRBJ2-7; D is perhaps TRBD1 (6 bases). This CDR3 comprises 15 residues. V lost 3 bases and J 2 bases, leaving 14 bases between the germline ends. Germline CDR1 and CDR2: LGHNA and YSLEER.

This clonotype was seen more than once but under ten times. DNA for the CDR3: TGCAGTGCTGGGAGACAGAGCTCCTACAATGAGCAGTTCTTC. Translated: CSAGRQSSYNEQFF. The chain couples TRBV20-1 to TRBJ2-1; either TRBD1 or TRBD2 may supply D (5 bases each). The ends were cut back, 5 bases at V and 0 bases at J, with 11 bases in the middle. The CDR3 runs 14 residues. Germline V gene data show CDR1 as DFQATT and CDR2 as SNEGSKA (reference sequence).

The chain couples TRBV9 to TRBJ2-1, with 9 bases fitting TRBD2. The length of the CDR3 is 14 residues. Germline-derived CDR1 and CDR2 are SGDLS and YYNGEE. J was trimmed by 3 bases and V by 6 bases; bases with no gene match: 4. This chain's CDR3 is CASTGTSLYNEQFF. The CDR3 DNA is TGTGCCAGCACCGGGACTAGCCTCTACAATGAGCAGTTCTTC.

This chain uses TRBV28 with TRBJ2-3; possibly TRBD2 for D (6 bases). Germline V gene data show CDR1 as MDHEN and CDR2 as SYDVKM. This CDR3 comprises 13 residues. V was pared by 3 bases and J by 8 bases, with 12 bases between. The CDR3 loop is CASSLGTVSTQYF. Here the CDR3 DNA reads TGTGCCAGCAGTTTGGGGACTGTGAGTACGCAGTATTTT.

The chain uses TRBV29-1 and TRBJ2-1; 10 nucleotides match TRBD2. Germline V gene lookup returns CDR1 SQVTM and CDR2 ANQGSEA. V lost 7 bases to trimming and J lost 2 bases; unmatched junction nucleotides: 5. This CDR3 contains 14 residues. DNA of the CDR3: TGCAGCGGCTCGGGACTAGCGACCTACAATGAGCAGTTCTTC. This sequence encodes CSGSGLATYNEQFF.

The V and J genes are TRBV20-1 and TRBJ2-2; 13 positions match TRBD2. The CDR3 is made up of 16 amino acids. V was clipped by 6 bases and J by 7 bases; unmatched bases: 11. Germline CDR1 DFQATT, CDR2 SNEGSKA (reference sequence). CDR3 in DNA: TGCAGTGCCACTGGGACTAGCGGGATTCGGATCGGGGAGCTGTTTTTT. Amino acid sequence: CSATGTSGIRIGELFF.

This clonotype was counted a few times. The CDR3 reads CASSLRVAGGIDTQYF. The DNA for the CDR3 is TGTGCCAGCAGCTTACGGGTAGCGGGAGGGATAGATACGCAGTATTTT. The chain carries TRBV11-2 and TRBJ2-3; 11 bases fit TRBD2. The CDR3 has 16 amino acids. V shed 2 bases and J 5 bases; nucleotides not matched to a gene: 6. The germline V gene has CDR1 SGHAT and CDR2 FQNNGV.

V gene TRBV5-1 combines with J gene TRBJ1-6; D is ambiguous. The germline V gene encodes CDR1 SGHRS and CDR2 YFSETQ. CDR3 size: 16 residues. Trimming cost V 0 bases and J 7 bases, with 14 bases left between them. The CDR3: CASSLDGSAENSPLHF. The CDR3 region has the DNA TGCGCCAGCAGCTTGGACGGGTCGGCAGAGAATTCACCCCTCCACTTT.